The 27 T cell receptor beta chains listed next were all sequenced from one sample in a study of cytomegalovirus exposure and HLA in healthy donors. Researchers ran the PCR with 60 Vbeta and 13 Jbeta primers. Clones were sequenced by immunoSEQ multiplex PCR, and TCRdb holds only the in-frame ones, with some missing. There are some 150,000 clones in the sample; just under 85% occur only once, and under 2% lies in the top ten. Sequences were obtained from PBMCs. The receptor set was obtained from a woman aged 40 to 50 in good health and CMV-seronegative.

The J gene is TRBJ2-5, the V gene TRBV4-1; possibly TRBD2 for D (5 bases). Germline CDR1 reads MGHRA; CDR2 reads YSYEKL. The CDR3 sequence is 14 residues long. Trimming took off 1 base at V and 11 bases at J, with 17 bases between the two ends. CDR3 region: CASSQAISASSQYF. As DNA, the CDR3 is TGCGCCAGCAGCCAAGCGATTAGCGCCAGTAGTCAGTACTTC.

The chain is built from TRBV4-2 and TRBJ2-2; 13 bases map to TRBD2. Germline CDR1 reads LGHNA; CDR2 reads YNFKEQ. The CDR3 is 17 amino acids. J was trimmed by 7 bases and V by 1 base; bases with no gene match: 6. The CDR3 is CASSQATSGRVYGELFF. The CDR3 DNA reads as TGTGCCAGCAGCCAAGCCACTAGCGGGAGGGTGTACGGGGAGCTGTTTTTT.

The J gene is TRBJ1-2, the V gene TRBV7-9; D not certain. The ends were cut back, 5 bases at V and 4 bases at J, with 11 bases in the middle. Germline CDR1 reads SEHNR; CDR2 reads FQNEAQ (reference sequence). The CDR3 length is 13 residues. CDR3 amino acids: CASSRDNLYGYTF. CDR3 DNA: TGTGCCAGCAGCCGCGACAACCTCTATGGCTACACCTTC. Combining the CDR3 with reference TRBV7-9 and TRBJ1-2 gives the whole variable domain DTGVSQNPRHKITKRGQNVTFRCDPISEHNRLYWYRQTLGQGPEFLTYFQNEAQLEKSRLLSDRFSAERPKGSFSTLEIQRTEQGDSAMYLCASSRDNLYGYTFGSGTRLTVV.

This chain links TRBV5-8 with TRBJ1-5, with 10 bases identical to TRBD1. CDR3 length: 15 amino acids. Germline values: CDR1 SGHTS, CDR2 YDEGEE. J gave up 7 bases and V 5 bases, and 9 bases lay outside the gene matches. The CDR3 sequence: CASSLTGTGAQPQHF. CDR3 in DNA: TGTGCCAGCAGTTTGACCGGGACAGGGGCCCAGCCCCAGCATTTT. Looking up the rest from reference TRBV5-8 and TRBJ1-5 gives the full variable domain: EAGVTQSPTHLIKTRGQQATLRCSPISGHTSVYWYQQALGLGLQFLLWYDEGEERNRGNFPPRFSGRQFPNYSSELNVNALELEDSALYLCASSLTGTGAQPQHFGDGTRLSIL.

CDR3 amino acids: CASSWTGGYTF. The CDR3, as DNA: TGTGCCAGCAGTTGGACAGGAGGCTACACCTTC. The chain links TRBV6-5 to TRBJ1-2, with TRBD1 matching over 7 bases. CDR1 is MNHEY, CDR2 SVGAGI, per germline. The CDR3 spans 11 residues. V was clipped by 4 bases and J by 8 bases; unmatched bases: 1.

The V call is TRBV5-1, the J call TRBJ1-3; TRBD1 is a possible D gene (5 bases). CDR1 SGHRS and CDR2 YFSETQ come from the germline V gene. V shed 4 bases and J shed 0 bases, with 17 bases lying between them. There are 17 residues in the CDR3. The DNA for the CDR3 is TGCGCCAGCAGCCCCGGTCCAGGGTCCAGCTCTGGAAACACCATATATTTT. Amino acid sequence: CASSPGPGSSSGNTIYF.

V usage is TRBV4-3 and J usage is TRBJ2-1, with D maybe TRBD1 (6 bases). Germline V CDR1 and CDR2: LGHNA, YSLEER. The CDR3 loop spans 15 amino acids. The ends were cut back, 3 bases at V and 3 bases at J, with 12 bases in the middle. The CDR3 loop reads CASSHEGQSYNEQFF. Written as DNA, the CDR3 is TGCGCCAGCAGCCATGAAGGACAGAGCTACAATGAGCAGTTCTTC.

This clone was found a few times. The DNA of the CDR3 is TGTGCCAGCAGCTTGGCCTATCGGGACACTGAAGCTTTCTTT. Its translation is CASSLAYRDTEAFF. The chain is built from TRBV5-4 and TRBJ1-1; the D is unclear. Deletions cut 0 bases from V and 3 bases from J, with 9 bases between. CDR3 length equals 14 residues. Germline CDR1 is SGHNT and CDR2 is YYREEE (reference sequence).

This rearrangement joins TRBV28 to TRBJ2-7, with 9 bases lining up with TRBD2. The V gene end was trimmed by 4 bases and the J gene end by 0 bases; junction bases not matched to a gene: 4. This CDR3 spans 15 amino acids. Looked up from germline, CDR1 is MDHEN and CDR2 is SYDVKM. The CDR3 sequence is CASSSAGGGSYEQYF. CDR3 nucleotides: TGTGCCAGCAGTTCGGCGGGAGGGGGCTCCTACGAGCAGTACTTC.

This sequence joins TRBV19 and TRBJ1-1; tentative D call: TRBD1 (6 bases). This CDR3 is 13 amino acids long. Trimming removed 8 bases from V and 7 bases from J, with 17 bases in between. CDR1 is LNHDA and CDR2 is SQIVND in the germline V gene (reference sequence). The CDR3 nucleotides read TGTGCCAGTTCCAAGGGGGTCCCCAATGAAGCTTTCTTT. Translating it yields CASSKGVPNEAFF.

This clone was picked up one time. V gene TRBV7-3 combines with J gene TRBJ1-3, with D possibly being TRBD1 (6 bases). The germline V gene encodes CDR1 SGHTA and CDR2 FQGTGA. The CDR3 sequence is 13 residues long. V lost 5 bases and J 8 bases, leaving 13 bases between the germline ends. The CDR3 region is CASSNQGRHTIYF. The CDR3, as DNA: TGTGCCAGCAGCAATCAGGGGCGGCACACCATATATTTT. Full variable domain (outside the CDR3, taken from reference TRBV7-3 and TRBJ1-3): GAGVSQTPSNKVTEKGKYVELRCDPISGHTALYWYRQSLGQGPEFLIYFQGTGAADDSGLPNDRFFAVRPEGSVSTLKIQRTERGDSAVYLCASSNQGRHTIYFGEGSWLTVV.

The chain uses TRBV19 and TRBJ1-1; maybe TRBD1 (5 bases). Between the trimmed V and J ends, which lost 3 bases and 3 bases, there was a span of 17 bases. Germline values: CDR1 LNHDA, CDR2 SQIVND (reference sequence). The CDR3 is 16 residues long. The CDR3 bases are TGTGCCAGTAGTATCGGGGCACTCCGGGGGGACACTGAAGCTTTCTTT. Protein: CASSIGALRGDTEAFF.

The J gene is TRBJ2-2, the V gene TRBV27, with no clear D. The V gene's germline CDR1 is MNHEY and CDR2 SMNVEV (reference sequence). The CDR3 loop spans 19 amino acids. Trimming took off 3 bases at V and 8 bases at J, with 28 bases between the two ends. CDR3 amino acids: CASSFGTHPGHATEGELFF. The CDR3 nucleotides are TGTGCCAGCAGTTTCGGTACTCATCCAGGTCATGCGACCGAAGGGGAGCTGTTTTTT.

The V gene is TRBV2, the J gene TRBJ2-1, with TRBD2 identical over 8 bases. Looked up from germline, CDR1 is SNHLY and CDR2 is FYNNEI. This CDR3 comprises 16 residues. Losses at the gene ends were 6 bases for V and 6 bases for J; bases not matched to a gene: 13. DNA of the CDR3: TGTGCCAGCAGCCCCATTGGGCTAGCGGGCTCCAATGAGCAGTTCTTC. Amino acid sequence: CASSPIGLAGSNEQFF.

The genes are TRBV28 and TRBJ1-2; no definite D call. V lost 4 bases, J lost 8 bases, and 14 bases lay in between. The germline V gene has CDR1 MDHEN and CDR2 SYDVKM. This CDR3 region has 13 residues. The chain's CDR3 is CASSSFPGTGYTF. Here the CDR3 DNA reads TGTGCCAGCAGTTCCTTTCCAGGCACAGGCTACACCTTC.

A single count supports this clone. The CDR3: CASTRDRVDYGYTF. CDR3 DNA: TGCGCCAGCACTAGGGACAGGGTTGACTATGGCTACACCTTC. The chain joins TRBV5-1 to TRBJ1-2; 9 bases agree with TRBD1. Germline values: CDR1 SGHRS, CDR2 YFSETQ. The CDR3 length is 14 residues. J lost 3 bases, V lost 6 bases, and 6 bases had no gene match. Full variable domain (rest looked up from reference TRBV5-1 and TRBJ1-2): KAGVTQTPRYLIKTRGQQVTLSCSPISGHRSVSWYQQTPGQGLQFLFEYFSETQRNKGNFPGRFSGRQFSNSRSEMNVSTLELGDSALYLCASTRDRVDYGYTFGSGTRLTVV.

V gene TRBV19 combines with J gene TRBJ1-2; 8 nucleotides agree with TRBD1. V shed 8 bases and J 7 bases; nucleotides not matched to a gene: 9. This CDR3 is 13 amino acids long. CDR1 is LNHDA, CDR2 SQIVND, per germline (reference sequence). The DNA of the CDR3 is TGTGCCAGTTCCACGTCGACAGGGGTTGGCTACACCTTC. It encodes CASSTSTGVGYTF. Filled out from reference TRBV19 and TRBJ1-2, the complete variable domain reads DGGITQSPKYLFRKEGQNVTLSCEQNLNHDAMYWYRQDPGQGLRLIYYSQIVNDFQKGDIAEGYSVSREKKESFPLTVTSAQKNPTAFYLCASSTSTGVGYTFGSGTRLTVV.

This clone was found a few times. The chain combines TRBV12-5 with TRBJ2-5; D is possibly TRBD1 (6 bases). The CDR3 extends over 14 amino acids. The V gene lost 7 bases and the J gene lost 3 bases, with 15 bases spanning the gap. The germline CDR1 and CDR2 sequences are LGHNT and FRNRAP. The CDR3 region is CASALSNREETQYF. CDR3 DNA: TGTGCTAGTGCCCTATCGAACAGGGAAGAGACCCAGTACTTC.

This chain uses TRBV28 with TRBJ1-2; 8 bases align to TRBD1. The CDR3 length is 15 residues. The trim removed 5 bases at V and 2 bases at J, leaving 7 bases unmatched. Germline V gene sequence: CDR1 MDHEN, CDR2 SYDVKM. The CDR3: CASSPTAGGNYGYTF. As DNA, the CDR3 is TGTGCCAGCAGTCCTACGGCAGGGGGCAACTATGGCTACACCTTC.

The gene calls are TRBV6-5 and TRBJ2-1; 13 positions match TRBD2. The CDR3 has 15 amino acids. Unmatched junction bases numbered 6, after V lost 6 bases and J lost 7 bases. Germline values: CDR1 MNHEY, CDR2 SVGAGI. CDR3 coding DNA: TGTGCCAGCAGCCTGACTAGCGGGAGGTGGAATGAGCAGTTCTTC. Translation: CASSLTSGRWNEQFF.

The chain recombines TRBV6-1 with TRBJ2-1; TRBD2 aligns across 9 bases. This CDR3 contains 15 residues. Per germline, CDR1 MNHNS and CDR2 SASEGT. V was pared by 7 bases and J by 2 bases, with 6 bases of the junction left unmatched. Written as DNA, the CDR3 is TGTGCCAGCACCATGACTAGCGGACCCTACAATGAGCAGTTCTTC. Translating it yields CASTMTSGPYNEQFF.

The rearrangement joins TRBV9 to TRBJ2-2, with a possible D match to TRBD2 (5 bases). Germline V gene data show CDR1 as SGDLS and CDR2 as YYNGEE. The CDR3 spans 14 residues. V was shortened by 0 bases and J by 7 bases, with 10 bases between the two germline ends. CDR3 in amino acids: CASSVGGYGGELFF. The CDR3 nucleotides read TGTGCCAGCAGCGTAGGAGGGTATGGCGGGGAGCTGTTTTTT.

J is TRBJ1-1 and V is TRBV9; 8 bases are a match to TRBD1. Per the germline V gene, CDR1 is SGDLS and CDR2 is YYNGEE. The CDR3 covers 14 residues. V was pared by 3 bases and J by 6 bases, with 7 bases of the junction left unmatched. The CDR3 sequence is CASSARQGLAEAFF. The CDR3 DNA is TGTGCCAGCAGCGCCAGACAGGGGTTGGCTGAAGCTTTCTTT.

This chain links TRBV7-3 with TRBJ2-1; a weak D match, TRBD2 (5 bases). Germline V gene data show CDR1 as SGHTA and CDR2 as FQGTGA. The CDR3 is made up of 13 amino acids. Between the trimmed V and J ends, which lost 1 base and 7 bases, there was a span of 8 bases. The CDR3 nucleotides are TGTGCCAGCAGCTTAAGTTCGGGGAATGAGCAGTTCTTC. As protein: CASSLSSGNEQFF.

The rearrangement links TRBV11-2 to TRBJ2-7, with 11 bases matching TRBD1. With 0 bases clipped from V and 5 bases from J, the junction kept 6 bases outside the gene matches. The germline V gene has CDR1 SGHAT and CDR2 FQNNGV. This CDR3 comprises 16 residues. CDR3 residues: CASSLDPDRGRHEQYF. The CDR3 DNA follows: TGTGCCAGCAGCTTAGACCCGGACAGGGGGCGACACGAGCAGTACTTC. Based on the CDR3 plus reference TRBV11-2 and TRBJ2-7, the full variable domain is EAGVAQSPRYKIIEKRQSVAFWCNPISGHATLYWYQQILGQGPKLLIQFQNNGVVDDSQLPKDRFSAERLKGVDSTLKIQPAKLEDSAVYLCASSLDPDRGRHEQYFGPGTRLTVT.

V usage is TRBV5-1 and J usage is TRBJ1-4, with D maybe TRBD1 (5 bases). Germline values: CDR1 SGHRS, CDR2 YFSETQ. Trimming removed 10 bases at V and 0 bases at J, with 10 bases between. This CDR3 has 13 residues. CDR3 residues: CASRGTTNEKLFF. Here the CDR3 DNA reads TGCGCCTCAAGGGGTACAACTAATGAAAAACTGTTTTTT.

This clone showed up just a few times. This chain links TRBV7-9 with TRBJ1-1; TRBD1 agrees at 11 bases. The junction had 11 bases not matched to a gene; V was cut back by 6 bases and J by 5 bases. Germline CDR1 SEHNR, CDR2 FQNEAQ (reference sequence). The CDR3 runs 16 residues. DNA for the CDR3: TGTGCCAGCAGACCACCGGGACAGGGGGTGTTGACTGAAGCTTTCTTT. Its translation: CASRPPGQGVLTEAFF.